This TCR beta chain was retrieved from a study of metastatic and nonmetastatic thyroid tumors. Study-wide background: Repertoires from blood and tumor or nodule tissue of malignant and benign thyroid patients were compared.

Prior to thyroid surgery, none of the patients had received any treatment. This clone was seen many times. This CDR3 has 13 amino acids. V lost 7 bases to trimming and J lost 2 bases; unmatched junction nucleotides: 5. Germline-derived CDR1 and CDR2 are SQVTM and ANQGSEA. In the authors' workflow: Clinicopathological groups of papillary thyroid cancer showed CDR3 differences that were used to build a distant-metastasis classifier. TCRdb re-called the PCR reads through MiXCR. TCRdb, not the authors, supplied the V and J calls. The profile shows about 25,000 clones, about 20% of them singletons. This clonotype originated in a male donor with papillary thyroid cancer or a benign thyroid nodule (not recorded which). Some clones in this sample may be carry-over from other donors' samples. The chain employs TRBV29-1 and TRBJ2-7; 10 nucleotides match TRBD2. The material sequenced was blood. The DNA of the CDR3 is TGCAGCGGTGGACTAGCGGAACCCTACGAGCAGTACTTC. It encodes CSGGLAEPYEQYF.